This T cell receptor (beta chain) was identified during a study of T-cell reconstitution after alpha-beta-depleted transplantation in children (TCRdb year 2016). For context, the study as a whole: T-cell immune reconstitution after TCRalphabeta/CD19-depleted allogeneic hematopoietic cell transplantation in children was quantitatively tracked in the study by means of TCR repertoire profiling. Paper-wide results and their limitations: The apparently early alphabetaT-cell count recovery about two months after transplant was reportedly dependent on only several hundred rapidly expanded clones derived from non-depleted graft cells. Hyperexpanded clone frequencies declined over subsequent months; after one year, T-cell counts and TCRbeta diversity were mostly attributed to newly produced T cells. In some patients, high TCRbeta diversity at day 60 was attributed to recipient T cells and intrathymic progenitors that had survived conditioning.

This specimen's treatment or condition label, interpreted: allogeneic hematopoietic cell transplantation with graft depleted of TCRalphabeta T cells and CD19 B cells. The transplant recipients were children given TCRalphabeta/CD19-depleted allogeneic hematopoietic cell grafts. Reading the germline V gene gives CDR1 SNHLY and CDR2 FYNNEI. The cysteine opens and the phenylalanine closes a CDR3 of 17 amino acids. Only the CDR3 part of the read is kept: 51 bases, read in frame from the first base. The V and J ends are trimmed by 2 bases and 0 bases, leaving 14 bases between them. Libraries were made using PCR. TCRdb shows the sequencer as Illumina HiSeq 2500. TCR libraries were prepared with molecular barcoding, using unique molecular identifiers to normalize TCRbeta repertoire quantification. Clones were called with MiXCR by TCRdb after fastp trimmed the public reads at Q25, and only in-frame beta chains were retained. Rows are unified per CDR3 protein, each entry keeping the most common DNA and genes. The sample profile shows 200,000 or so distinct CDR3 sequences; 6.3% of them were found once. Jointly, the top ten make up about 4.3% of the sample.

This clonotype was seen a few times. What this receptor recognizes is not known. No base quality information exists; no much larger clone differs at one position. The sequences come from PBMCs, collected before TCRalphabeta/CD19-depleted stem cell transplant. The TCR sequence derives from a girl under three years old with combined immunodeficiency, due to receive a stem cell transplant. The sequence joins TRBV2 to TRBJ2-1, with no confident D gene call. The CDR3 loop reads CASSEPPPSSSYNEQFF. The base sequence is TGTGCCAGCAGTGAACCCCCGCCTAGTTCCTCCTACAATGAGCAGTTCTTC.